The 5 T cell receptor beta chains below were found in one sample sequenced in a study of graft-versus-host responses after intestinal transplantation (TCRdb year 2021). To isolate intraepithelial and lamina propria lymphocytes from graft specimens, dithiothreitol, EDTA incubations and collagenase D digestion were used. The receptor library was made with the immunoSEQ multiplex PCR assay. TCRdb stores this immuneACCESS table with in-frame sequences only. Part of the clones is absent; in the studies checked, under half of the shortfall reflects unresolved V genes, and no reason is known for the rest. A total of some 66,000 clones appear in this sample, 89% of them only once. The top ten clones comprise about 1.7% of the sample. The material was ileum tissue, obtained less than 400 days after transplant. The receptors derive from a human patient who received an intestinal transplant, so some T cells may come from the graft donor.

CDR3 amino acids: CASSFDEVAAFF. For the CDR3, the DNA is TGTGCCAGCAGTTTTGACGAGGTTGCAGCTTTCTTT. The chain has TRBV28 and TRBJ1-1, with D hard to call. This CDR3 comprises 12 residues. Deletions cut 3 bases from V and 10 bases from J, with 12 bases between. Germline assignment: CDR1 MDHEN and CDR2 SYDVKM.

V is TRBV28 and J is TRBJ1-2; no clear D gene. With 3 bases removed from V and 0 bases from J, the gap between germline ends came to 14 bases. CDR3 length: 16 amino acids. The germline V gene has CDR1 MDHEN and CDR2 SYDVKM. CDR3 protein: CASSFSGYRANYGYTF. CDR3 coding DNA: TGTGCCAGCAGTTTTTCTGGATACAGAGCTAACTATGGCTACACCTTC.

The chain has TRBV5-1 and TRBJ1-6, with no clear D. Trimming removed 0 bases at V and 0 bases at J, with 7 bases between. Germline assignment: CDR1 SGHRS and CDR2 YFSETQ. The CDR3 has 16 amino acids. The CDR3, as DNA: TGCGCCAGCAGCTTGGATGAGATCTCCTATAATTCACCCCTCCACTTT. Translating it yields CASSLDEISYNSPLHF.

CDR3 bases: TGTGCCAGCAGTTACCCTCGACAGGTGAACACTGAAGCTTTCTTT. Translating gives CASSYPRQVNTEAFF. V gene TRBV6-6 combines with J gene TRBJ1-1, with D possibly being TRBD1 (6 bases). With 2 bases removed from V and 0 bases from J, the gap between germline ends came to 10 bases. The germline V gene has CDR1 MNHNY and CDR2 SVGAGI (reference sequence). CDR3 size: 15 residues.

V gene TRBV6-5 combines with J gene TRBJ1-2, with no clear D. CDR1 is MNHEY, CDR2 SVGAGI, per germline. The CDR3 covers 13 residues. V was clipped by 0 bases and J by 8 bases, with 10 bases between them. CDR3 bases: TGTGCCAGCAGTTACTCGAGTGACGGAGGCTACACCTTC. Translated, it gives CASSYSSDGGYTF.